Each of the 26 T cell receptor beta chains below was sequenced from the same sample in a study of molecular identifiers for immune sequencing clone quantification. Each CDR3 protein gets one entry after TCRdb re-called the PCR reads with MiXCR. The sample lists around 460,000 distinct CDR3 sequences; around 25% were seen once. The sequenced sample was naive CD8+ T cells from blood, with Jurkat cell RNA spiked in. Subset in this sample: FACS-sorted CD8+CD4-CCR7+CD45RA+ naive T cells. The source of these receptors is a human donor in good health. Some libraries in this study had Jurkat cell RNA spiked in.

With respect to this clonotype: Germline is not matched at one junction end, which may reflect a read error. The chain is built from TRBV23-1 and TRBJ1-5; the D is unclear. TRBV23-1 is flagged as an ORF with uncertain function. The CDR3 runs 18 residues. CDR3 sequence reads: CASSQAERRAYSNPPPHF. Here the CDR3 DNA reads TGCGCCAGCAGTCAAGCGGAGCGCCGCGCGTATAGCAATCCGCCCCCGCATTTT.

This clonotype was observed a handful of times. This chain connects TRBV29-1 to TRBJ2-7; 7 positions match TRBD1. The CDR3 has 14 amino acids. The trim removed 0 bases at V and 2 bases at J, leaving 4 bases unmatched. The germline V gene has CDR1 SQVTM and CDR2 ANQGSEA. In DNA form, the CDR3 reads TGCAGCGTTGAAGAAGGGACAGAGACCTACGAGCAGTACTTC. Translating gives CSVEEGTETYEQYF.

This clonotype was seen a few times. This chain uses TRBV10-3 with TRBJ1-6, with D tentatively TRBD1 (5 bases). CDR3 length equals 12 residues. Trimming removed 6 bases at V and 7 bases at J, with 7 bases between. Looked up from germline, CDR1 is ENHRY and CDR2 is SYGVKD. The DNA of the CDR3 is TGTGCCATCAGGGACAACAATTCACCCCTCCACTTT. Its translation is CAIRDNNSPLHF.

The chain has TRBV6-5 and TRBJ2-1; TRBD1 matches at 9 bases. This CDR3 region has 15 residues. Germline loops: CDR1 MNHEY, CDR2 SVGAGI. Germline trimming cut 6 bases from V and 0 bases from J; bases unmatched to any gene: 3. The CDR3 bases are TGTGCCAGCAGCCACAGGGGGCTCTCCTACAATGAGCAGTTCTTC. It translates to CASSHRGLSYNEQFF.

There are many counts of this clonotype. This chain links TRBV7-9 with TRBJ2-5; D gene unclear. The germline V gene has CDR1 SEHNR and CDR2 FQNEAQ (reference sequence). The CDR3 consists of 15 residues. V was cut by 3 bases and J by 2 bases, with 13 bases left in between. CDR3 sequence reads: CASSFGVKGQETQYF. The CDR3 DNA reads as TGTGCCAGCAGCTTCGGCGTTAAGGGACAAGAGACCCAGTACTTC.

On this clonotype itself: A much more abundant neighbour one base away suggests this may be a read error. The V call is TRBV6-5, the J call TRBJ1-1; tentative D call: TRBD1 (6 bases). Germline CDR1 MNHEY, CDR2 SVGAGI. This CDR3 comprises 17 residues. Deletions cut 2 bases from V and 5 bases from J, with 21 bases between. For the CDR3, the DNA is TGTGCCAGCAGTTACAACACCCGCAGGGGCGGTATGACTGAAGCTTTCTTT. It yields the protein CASSYNTRRGGMTEAFF.

Only a few counts were recorded for this clonotype. The chain couples TRBV7-9 to TRBJ1-2; D ambiguous. Trimming took off 5 bases at V and 7 bases at J, with 11 bases between the two ends. Germline CDR1 SEHNR, CDR2 FQNEAQ (reference sequence). The CDR3 is 12 amino acids. Here the CDR3 reads CASSLELFGYTF. DNA of the CDR3: TGTGCCAGCAGCCTAGAATTATTTGGCTACACCTTC.

This clonotype came up many times. The DNA for the CDR3 is TGTGCCAGCAGCCCGAGCGCTGAAGCTTTCTTT. It encodes CASSPSAEAFF. The genes are TRBV28 and TRBJ1-1; D gene unclear. The CDR3 contains 11 residues. The V gene lost 6 bases and the J gene lost 6 bases, with 8 bases spanning the gap. From germline, CDR1 is MDHEN and CDR2 SYDVKM.

J is TRBJ1-1 and V is TRBV6-5, with D unclear. There are 15 residues in the CDR3. Germline V lookup: CDR1 MNHEY, CDR2 SVGAGI. Deletions cut 7 bases from V and 1 base from J, with 16 bases between. The CDR3 loop reads CASTPLPGKNTEAFF. The CDR3 DNA reads TGTGCCAGCACCCCACTCCCGGGCAAGAACACTGAAGCTTTCTTT.

The J gene is TRBJ1-2, the V gene TRBV12-3 or TRBV12-4, with TRBD1 identical over 7 bases. Trimming removed 6 bases from V and 7 bases from J; junction bases left unmatched: 11. The CDR3 is 14 residues long. This CDR3 reads CASRLIGTEAGYTF. The CDR3 DNA reads as TGTGCCAGCAGATTAATCGGGACAGAGGCTGGCTACACCTTC.

There are many counts of this clonotype. The chain uses TRBV15 and TRBJ2-5; TRBD1 agrees at 9 bases. Looked up from germline, CDR1 is LNHNV and CDR2 is YYDKDF (reference sequence). The CDR3 is 16 amino acids. Trimming removed 0 bases from V and 5 bases from J; junction bases left unmatched: 7. CDR3 sequence: CATSRDRTGVEETQYF. Here the CDR3 DNA reads TGTGCCACCAGCAGAGACAGGACAGGGGTGGAGGAGACCCAGTACTTC. The full variable domain, in which reference TRBV15 and TRBJ2-5 provide the parts outside the CDR3, is DAMVIQNPRYQVTQFGKPVTLSCSQTLNHNVMYWYQQKSSQAPKLLFHYYDKDFNNEADTPDNFQSRRPNTSFCFLDIRSPGLGDTAMYLCATSRDRTGVEETQYFGPGTRLLVL.

Only a few counts were recorded for this clonotype. This rearrangement joins TRBV28 to TRBJ1-2; D gene unclear. This CDR3 has 15 amino acids. The germline CDR1 and CDR2 sequences are MDHEN and SYDVKM. Deletions cut 3 bases from V and 0 bases from J, with 11 bases between. The CDR3 region is CASSLYRGANYGYTF. The CDR3 DNA is TGTGCCAGCAGTTTGTACCGGGGAGCTAACTATGGCTACACCTTC.

This clonotype was detected ten times or more. J is TRBJ1-1 and V is TRBV4-1; TRBD1 matches at 7 bases. V lost 1 base and J lost 3; bases outside the gene matches: 5. CDR3 length equals 15 residues. Germline V lookup: CDR1 MGHRA, CDR2 YSYEKL. This chain's CDR3 is CASSQVPGQYTEAFF. CDR3 DNA sequence: TGCGCCAGCAGCCAAGTCCCGGGACAGTACACTGAAGCTTTCTTT.

This clonotype was picked up many times. The chain links TRBV27 to TRBJ2-3; D uncertain. The germline CDR1 and CDR2 sequences are MNHEY and SMNVEV (reference sequence). CDR3 length equals 15 residues. The germline V and J ends were trimmed by 2 bases and 1 base, with 10 bases remaining between them. The CDR3 region has the DNA TGTGCCAGCAGTTTAAGTCCAGTCGGCACAGATACGCAGTATTTT. Amino acid sequence: CASSLSPVGTDTQYF.

Note on this clonotype: A clone one base away is much larger, so this may be a read error. The rearrangement uses TRBV7-9 and TRBJ1-5; 9 bases match TRBD1. This CDR3 is built from 17 residues. Germline V gene data show CDR1 as SEHNR and CDR2 as FQNEAQ (reference sequence). This CDR3 is CASSLAGTGHSNQTQHF. The DNA of the CDR3 is TGTGCCAGCAGCTTAGCAGGGACAGGGCATAGCAATCAGACCCAGCATTTT.

The CDR3, as DNA: TGTGCCAGCAGTACGGACAGGATGCAGAACACTGAAGCTTTCTTT. Translating it yields CASSTDRMQNTEAFF. The chain uses TRBV6-1 and TRBJ1-1, with TRBD1 matching over 7 bases. V lost 5 bases and J lost 1; bases outside the gene matches: 7. The CDR3 loop spans 15 amino acids. CDR1 and CDR2 (germline): MNHNS, SASEGT.

The J gene is TRBJ2-1, the V gene TRBV6-1; 13 nucleotides agree with TRBD2. V dropped 6 bases and J dropped 9; count of bases not matched to a gene: 14. Germline V CDR1 and CDR2: MNHNS, SASEGT. The CDR3 is 17 residues long. The CDR3 region is CASRIEPGLAGVSEQFF. Here the CDR3 DNA reads TGTGCCAGCAGAATAGAACCTGGACTAGCGGGAGTGAGTGAGCAGTTCTTC.

A remark on this clonotype: Given a much more abundant clone one base away, this may be a read error. This chain uses TRBV7-2 with TRBJ1-5; 7 bases align to TRBD1. The length of the CDR3 is 19 residues. With V trimmed by 4 bases and J by 0 bases, 15 bases remained unmatched. Germline-derived CDR1 and CDR2 are SGHTA and FQGNSA. CDR3 sequence reads: CASSSDRPGQIFSNQPQHF. As DNA, the CDR3 is TGTGCCAGCAGCTCAGATCGACCGGGACAGATATTTAGCAATCAGCCCCAGCATTTT.

Many counts were recorded for this clonotype. CDR3 sequence reads: CASSPGRTSTDTQYF. In nucleotides, the CDR3 is TGTGCCAGCAGCCCGGGACGGACTAGCACAGATACGCAGTATTTT. The chain couples TRBV5-4 to TRBJ2-3, with D tentatively TRBD1 or TRBD2 (5 bases each). V was pared by 4 bases and J by 0 bases, with 12 bases between. CDR3 length: 15 amino acids. Germline CDR1 and CDR2: SGHNT and YYREEE (reference sequence). The complete variable domain, with remaining parts taken from reference TRBV5-4 and TRBJ2-3, reads ETGVTQSPTHLIKTRGQQVTLRCSSQSGHNTVSWYQQALGQGPQFIFQYYREEENGRGNFPPRFSGLQFPNYSSELNVNALELDDSALYLCASSPGRTSTDTQYFGPGTRLTVL.

The V call is TRBV4-3, the J call TRBJ2-1, with 9 bases fitting TRBD2. CDR1 LGHNA and CDR2 YSLEER come from the germline V gene. The CDR3 has 15 residues. The trim removed 5 bases at V and 4 bases at J, leaving 6 bases unmatched. The CDR3, as DNA: TGCGCCAGCAGCGAACTAGCGGGCCTGTACAATGAGCAGTTCTTC. Translation: CASSELAGLYNEQFF.

This clonotype appeared many times. The chain is built from TRBV4-2 and TRBJ1-5; the D is unclear. CDR3 length: 15 residues. CDR1 is LGHNA, CDR2 YNFKEQ, per germline. V was cut by 1 base and J by 1 base, with 8 bases left in between. CDR3 region: CASSQVADSNQPQHF. DNA for the CDR3: TGTGCCAGCAGCCAAGTAGCGGACAGCAATCAGCCCCAGCATTTT.

This clonotype was detected only a few times. The chain recombines TRBV6-2 or TRBV6-3 with TRBJ2-1; 7 nucleotides align to TRBD1. CDR3 length equals 14 residues. V trimming: 6 bases; J trimming: 8 bases; junction bases outside the gene matches: 10. The germline gives CDR1 MNHEY, CDR2 SVGEGT. The CDR3 nucleotides are TGTGCCAGCAGCTTCCTGACAGGGATCGATGAGCAGTTCTTC. Protein product: CASSFLTGIDEQFF.

J is TRBJ1-2 and V is TRBV13; TRBD1 is a possible D gene (6 bases). The CDR3 runs to 13 residues. Trimming removed 6 bases at V and 2 bases at J, with 10 bases between. CDR1 and CDR2 (germline): PRHDT, FYEKMQ (reference sequence). CDR3 sequence: CASSATGNYGYTF. CDR3 DNA sequence: TGTGCCAGCAGTGCCACAGGGAACTATGGCTACACCTTC.

With respect to this clonotype: A much larger clone differs from this one at a single base, so this may be a read error. This chain connects TRBV2 to TRBJ2-3; D perhaps matches TRBD2 (6 bases). This CDR3 contains 16 residues. Germline CDR1 and CDR2: SNHLY and FYNNEI. Deletions cut 6 bases from V and 0 bases from J, with 16 bases between. CDR3 in DNA: TGTGCCAGCAGGGTTCACATAGCGGCTAGCACAGATACGCAGTATTTT. As protein: CASRVHIAASTDTQYF.

The chain couples TRBV11-2 to TRBJ2-4; TRBD2 aligns across 9 bases. The CDR3 has 16 amino acids. Germline CDR1 reads SGHAT; CDR2 reads FQNNGV. V was clipped by 2 bases and J by 4 bases; unmatched bases: 6. This CDR3 is CASSLWPSGKKNIQYF. As DNA, the CDR3 is TGTGCCAGCAGCTTATGGCCTAGCGGGAAGAAAAACATTCAGTACTTC.

This clonotype has at least ten counts. V gene TRBV7-9 combines with J gene TRBJ2-3, with 8 nucleotides matching TRBD1. The CDR3 runs to 15 residues. Germline V lookup: CDR1 SEHNR, CDR2 FQNEAQ (reference sequence). J gave up 1 base and V 6 bases, and 6 bases lay outside the gene matches. The DNA of the CDR3 is TGTGCCAGCAGGTTCGCAGGGGGCGGCACAGATACGCAGTATTTT. Translation gives CASRFAGGGTDTQYF.